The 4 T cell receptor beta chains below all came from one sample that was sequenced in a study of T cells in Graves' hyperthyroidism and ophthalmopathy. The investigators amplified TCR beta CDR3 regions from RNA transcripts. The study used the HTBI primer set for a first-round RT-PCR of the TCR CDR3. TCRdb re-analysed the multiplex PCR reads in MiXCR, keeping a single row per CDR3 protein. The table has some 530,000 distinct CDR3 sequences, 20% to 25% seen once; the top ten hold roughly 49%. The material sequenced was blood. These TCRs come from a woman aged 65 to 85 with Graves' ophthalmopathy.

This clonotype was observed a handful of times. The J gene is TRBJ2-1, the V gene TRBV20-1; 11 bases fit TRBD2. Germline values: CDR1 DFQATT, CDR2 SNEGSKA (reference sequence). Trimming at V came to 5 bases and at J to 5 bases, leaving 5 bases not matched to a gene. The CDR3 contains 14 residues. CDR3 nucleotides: TGCAGTGCTCTACCGGGACTAGCGGACAATGAGCAGTTCTTC. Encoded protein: CSALPGLADNEQFF.

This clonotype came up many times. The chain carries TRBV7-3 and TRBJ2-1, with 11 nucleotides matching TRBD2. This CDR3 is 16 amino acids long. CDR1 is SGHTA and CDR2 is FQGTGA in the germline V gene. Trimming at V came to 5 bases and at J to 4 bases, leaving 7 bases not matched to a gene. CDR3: CASSLIGTSGYNEQFF. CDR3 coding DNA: TGTGCCAGCAGCCTGATCGGGACTAGCGGTTACAATGAGCAGTTCTTC. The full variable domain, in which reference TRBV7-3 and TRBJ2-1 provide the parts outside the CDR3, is GAGVSQTPSNKVTEKGKYVELRCDPISGHTALYWYRQSLGQGPEFLIYFQGTGAADDSGLPNDRFFAVRPEGSVSTLKIQRTERGDSAVYLCASSLIGTSGYNEQFFGPGTRLTVL.

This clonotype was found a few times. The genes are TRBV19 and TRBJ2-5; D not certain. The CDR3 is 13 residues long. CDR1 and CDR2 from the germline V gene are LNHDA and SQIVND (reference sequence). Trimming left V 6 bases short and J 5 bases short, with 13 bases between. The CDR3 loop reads CASRNAPGETQYF. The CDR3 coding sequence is TGTGCCAGTAGGAACGCCCCCGGGGAGACCCAGTACTTC.

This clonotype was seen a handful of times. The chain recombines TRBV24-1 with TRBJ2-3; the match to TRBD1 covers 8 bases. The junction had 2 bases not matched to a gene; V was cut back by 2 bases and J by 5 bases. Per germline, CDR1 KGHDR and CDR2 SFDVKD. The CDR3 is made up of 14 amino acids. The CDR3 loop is CATSDSGGGDTQYF. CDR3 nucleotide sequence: TGTGCCACCAGTGATTCAGGGGGCGGAGATACGCAGTATTTT.